The 19 T cell receptor beta chains in this list originate from one sample, sequenced in a study of Graves' ophthalmopathy and Graves' hyperthyroidism. The authors amplified TCR beta CDR3 regions, and they did so from RNA transcripts for repertoire sequencing. HTBI-primed first-round RT-PCR preceded second-round multiplex PCR. TCRdb reprocessed the multiplex PCR reads via MiXCR and lists one record per CDR3 protein. The data contain 580,000 or so distinct CDR3 sequences, less than 45% of them singletons. The sequencing input was peripheral blood or thyroid tissue (not recorded which). The receptors shown here come from an adult man with Graves' hyperthyroidism.

This clonotype was detected ten times or more. V is TRBV15 and J is TRBJ2-5; D is undetermined. Trimming stripped 1 base from V and 5 bases from J, with 14 bases between. The CDR3 has 15 residues. From germline, CDR1 is LNHNV and CDR2 YYDKDF (reference sequence). CDR3 in amino acids: CATSRGEGLEETQYF. In DNA, the CDR3 is TGTGCCACCAGCAGAGGGGAAGGATTAGAGGAGACCCAGTACTTC.

This clonotype was counted a few times. The chain has TRBV7-2 and TRBJ2-5; 7 bases line up with TRBD2. The CDR3 runs to 18 residues. V gave up 3 bases and J gave up 1 base; unmatched junction bases: 14. Germline loops: CDR1 SGHTA, CDR2 FQGNSA. The CDR3 region has the DNA TGTGCCAGCAGCTTGGCCGGGACTACTAAGCCTTTCCAAGAGACCCAGTACTTC. This codes for CASSLAGTTKPFQETQYF.

This clonotype was counted a few times. The CDR3 region has the DNA TGTGCCAGCGGGCTCTTGGCAGAGCGAGAGACCCAGTACTTC. This translates into CASGLLAERETQYF. This chain connects TRBV9 to TRBJ2-5, with unresolved D. The CDR3 has 14 residues. V was trimmed by 7 bases and J by 4 bases, leaving 17 bases between them. Germline-derived CDR1 and CDR2 are SGDLS and YYNGEE.

The chain uses TRBV13 and TRBJ2-7; D may be TRBD2 (6 bases). This CDR3 is built from 15 residues. The ends were cut back, 2 bases at V and 7 bases at J, with 18 bases in the middle. CDR1 is PRHDT, CDR2 FYEKMQ, per germline (reference sequence). The CDR3 nucleotides are TGTGCCAGCAGCTTATGGGGGGACGCCTACAATGAGCAGTACTTC. It yields the protein CASSLWGDAYNEQYF.

A few counts support this clonotype. This chain uses TRBV28 with TRBJ2-7; 7 bases map to TRBD2. V lost 6 bases, J lost 2 bases, and 4 bases stayed unmatched. This CDR3 spans 13 amino acids. Germline V gene sequence: CDR1 MDHEN, CDR2 SYDVKM. CDR3 coding DNA: TGTGCCAGCAGGATAGCGGGCACCTACGAGCAGTACTTC. This encodes CASRIAGTYEQYF.

Written as DNA, the CDR3 is TGCAGCGTTGGACTAGCGGGAGGGGATACGCAGTATTTT. Translated, it gives CSVGLAGGDTQYF. The chain joins TRBV29-1 to TRBJ2-3; 14 nucleotides align to TRBD2. Germline trimming cut 4 bases from V and 6 bases from J; bases unmatched to any gene: 0. CDR3 size: 13 residues. Germline CDR1 is SQVTM and CDR2 is ANQGSEA.

This clonotype appeared a few times. The chain couples TRBV15 to TRBJ2-5, with a tentative D call TRBD2 (5 bases). The V end was cut by 8 bases, the J end by 3 bases, with 13 bases between. CDR1 is LNHNV, CDR2 YYDKDF, per germline (reference sequence). The CDR3 is 13 residues long. CDR3 sequence: CATARGLEETQYF. The CDR3 nucleotides read TGTGCCACCGCCCGAGGGTTGGAAGAGACCCAGTACTTC. Complete variable domain (other parts from reference TRBV15 and TRBJ2-5): DAMVIQNPRYQVTQFGKPVTLSCSQTLNHNVMYWYQQKSSQAPKLLFHYYDKDFNNEADTPDNFQSRRPNTSFCFLDIRSPGLGDTAMYLCATARGLEETQYFGPGTRLLVL.

In this sample, this clonotype turned up many times. The chain joins TRBV20-1 to TRBJ2-3, with 9 bases that match TRBD2. Looked up from germline, CDR1 is DFQATT and CDR2 is SNEGSKA (reference sequence). The length of the CDR3 is 15 residues. The V segment lost 3 bases and the J segment 5 bases; nucleotides outside the gene matches: 9. The CDR3 sequence: CSASRLAGGQDTQYF. The CDR3 nucleotides are TGCAGTGCTAGTCGACTGGCGGGAGGGCAAGATACGCAGTATTTT.

The table lists this clonotype with many counts. The CDR3 sequence: CASTQGQSSAEAFF. DNA of the CDR3: TGTGCCAGCACACAGGGGCAGTCTTCCGCTGAAGCTTTCTTT. V gene TRBV6-1 combines with J gene TRBJ1-1, with 7 bases lining up with TRBD1. Losses at the gene ends were 7 bases for V and 6 bases for J; bases not matched to a gene: 11. The germline V gene has CDR1 MNHNS and CDR2 SASEGT. This CDR3 is 14 amino acids long.

Concerning this clonotype itself: The junction shows a germline mismatch at one end, possibly a read error. This rearrangement joins TRBV7-9 to TRBJ2-7; D uncertain. The CDR3 consists of 14 residues. Germline V gene data show CDR1 as SEHNR and CDR2 as FQNEAQ (reference sequence). The DNA for the CDR3 is TGTGCCAGCAGCTTAACCGGGTTTAAGAGCGAGCGGTACTTC. This sequence encodes CASSLTGFKSERYF. Combining the CDR3 with reference TRBV7-9 and TRBJ2-7 gives the whole variable domain DTGVSQNPRHKITKRGQNVTFRCDPISEHNRLYWYRQTLGQGPEFLTYFQNEAQLEKSRLLSDRFSAERPKGSFSTLEIQRTEQGDSAMYLCASSLTGFKSERYFGPGTRLTVT.

This clonotype has at least ten counts. V is TRBV2 and J is TRBJ2-5, with TRBD2 matching over 13 bases. V lost 6 bases, J lost 4 bases, and 5 bases stayed unmatched. The length of the CDR3 is 15 residues. Looked up from germline, CDR1 is SNHLY and CDR2 is FYNNEI. CDR3 nucleotides: TGTGCCAGCAGGGACGGGACTAGCGGGACAGAGACCCAGTACTTC. Translation gives CASRDGTSGTETQYF.

Of note for this clonotype: A read error may explain this, as a much larger clone is one base away. Without the conserved terminal phenylalanine or tryptophan, this CDR3 likely stems from a read error. V gene TRBV4-1 combines with J gene TRBJ1-1; TRBD1 agrees at 7 bases. Germline CDR1 reads MGHRA; CDR2 reads YSYEKL. J was trimmed by 4 bases and V by 4 bases; bases with no gene match: 6. The CDR3 runs to 14 residues. CDR3 coding DNA: TGCGCCAGCAGCCGCAGACAGGGAGGCACTGAAGCTTTCTTA. Its protein is CASSRRQGGTEAFL.

This clonotype appeared once. This chain joins TRBV3-1 and TRBJ2-7; possibly TRBD2 for D (5 bases). This CDR3 has 12 amino acids. The germline V gene has CDR1 LGHDT and CDR2 YNNKEL (reference sequence). The V end was cut by 1 base, the J end by 7 bases, with 8 bases between. CDR3 protein: CASSQVAREQYF. CDR3 DNA: TGTGCCAGCAGCCAAGTAGCGAGGGAGCAGTACTTC.

This clonotype was seen a handful of times. The gene calls are TRBV6-5 and TRBJ2-2; D is uncertain. Trimming pared 6 bases from V and 6 bases from J, leaving 14 bases between. Germline CDR1 reads MNHEY; CDR2 reads SVGAGI. CDR3 length equals 14 residues. The CDR3 nucleotides are TGTGCCAGCAGCAAGTCGGGCGACCCCGGGGAGCTGTTTTTT. Protein sequence: CASSKSGDPGELFF.

Here the CDR3 reads CSVAGGNQPQHF. CDR3 DNA: TGCAGTGTCGCAGGGGGGAATCAGCCCCAGCATTTT. The chain has TRBV20-1 and TRBJ1-5, with 7 bases fitting TRBD1. The CDR3 spans 12 residues. CDR1 is DFQATT and CDR2 is SNEGSKA in the germline V gene (reference sequence). J was trimmed by 4 bases and V by 7 bases; bases with no gene match: 4.

This clonotype was recorded at least ten times. A read error may produce the germline difference seen at one junction end. The chain uses TRBV29-1 and TRBJ2-5; 8 nucleotides align to TRBD1. Per germline, CDR1 SQVTM and CDR2 ANQGSEA. CDR3 size: 13 residues. DNA of the CDR3: TGCAGCGCCCTCGACAGGGGTCAAGGGACCCAGTACTTC. Translation: CSALDRGQGTQYF. Complete variable domain (other parts from reference TRBV29-1 and TRBJ2-5): SAVISQKPSRDICQRGTSLTIQCQVDSQVTMMFWYRQQPGQSLTLIATANQGSEATYESGFVIDKFPISRPNLTFSTLTVSNMSPEDSSIYLCSALDRGQGTQYFGPGTRLLVL.

Notes on this clonotype: A much bigger clone sits one base away, suggesting this may be a read error. The V and J genes are TRBV4-1 and TRBJ1-2, with D uncertain. Looked up from germline, CDR1 is MGHRA and CDR2 is YSYEKL. The CDR3 extends over 14 amino acids. CDR3 loop: CAGSQGPEIGGYTF. CDR3 bases: TGCGCCGGCAGCCAAGGGCCTGAGATAGGTGGCTACACCTTC.

This clonotype has ten or more counts. The chain combines TRBV20-1 with TRBJ1-2; 7 nucleotides line up with TRBD1. The CDR3 consists of 11 residues. CDR1 is DFQATT and CDR2 is SNEGSKA in the germline V gene (reference sequence). V lost 6 bases to trimming and J lost 6 bases; unmatched junction nucleotides: 4. The chain's CDR3 is CSAPTGNGYTF. The CDR3 nucleotides read TGCAGTGCGCCGACAGGGAATGGCTACACCTTC.

This chain connects TRBV2 to TRBJ2-5, with D uncertain. Deletions cut 11 bases from V and 5 bases from J, with 15 bases between. Germline V gives CDR1 SNHLY, CDR2 FYNNEI. The CDR3 spans 12 residues. The CDR3 sequence is CASTWNSETQYF. DNA for the CDR3: TGTGCCTCCACTTGGAATTCCGAGACCCAGTACTTC. Full variable domain (remainder filled in from reference TRBV2 and TRBJ2-5): EPEVTQTPSHQVTQMGQEVILRCVPISNHLYFYWYRQILGQKVEFLVSFYNNEISEKSEIFDDQFSVERPDGSNFTLKIRSTKLEDSAMYFCASTWNSETQYFGPGTRLLVL.